Listed below are T cell receptor beta chains from one sample, sequenced in a study of blood T cell repertoires in COVID-19. Here immunoSEQ multiplex PCR was the method, and the copy in TCRdb shows in-frame clones only, minus some. This sample has approximately 88,000 clones, with approximately 84% found just once. Material for sequencing was peripheral blood. These receptors all come from a man aged 70-80 years with COVID-19, enrolled during active disease. Each CDR3 is given with its conserved first and last residue. The D gene is left open where the match is weak. Size tells how often a clone was seen (once, few, many) or the class of an expanded clone, and some rows leave it out.

cdr3_aa | cdr3_nt | d_call | v_call | clone_size | j_call | cdr3_length
CASSETGGLANVLTF | TGTGCCAGCAGTGAAACAGGGGGACTGGCCAACGTCCTGACTTTC | TRBD1 | TRBV28 | - | TRBJ2-6 | 15
CAIQGGSSYNSPLHF | TGTGCCATCCAAGGGGGATCTTCCTATAATTCACCCCTCCACTTT | - | TRBV10-3 | - | TRBJ1-6 | 15
CASSPGTVNYGYTF | TGTGCCAGCTCACCGGGGACAGTTAACTATGGCTACACCTTC | TRBD1 | TRBV18 | - | TRBJ1-2 | 14
CASGSRTAPETQYF | TGTGCTAGTGGTTCCAGGACAGCTCCGGAGACCCAGTACTTC | - | TRBV12-5 | - | TRBJ2-5 | 14
CASSSTTKMYF | TGTGCCAGCAGTTCGACTACTAAAATGTACTTC | - | TRBV28 | few | TRBJ2-7 | 11
CASSLGGGSNQPQHF | TGTGCCAGCAGCTTAGGTGGAGGAAGCAATCAGCCCCAGCATTTT | - | TRBV7-9 | - | TRBJ1-5 | 15
CASSQRGNEGEKLFF | TGCGCCAGCAGCCAACGCGGCAATGAGGGAGAAAAACTGTTTTTT | - | TRBV4-3 | - | TRBJ1-4 | 15
CASSNPGGEVDGYTF | TGTGCCAGTAGTAATCCAGGGGGCGAGGTTGATGGCTACACCTTC | TRBD1 | TRBV19 | - | TRBJ1-2 | 15
CASSQDFRETYGYTF | TGTGCCAGCAGCCAAGATTTTCGGGAAACCTATGGCTACACCTTC | - | TRBV4-2 | - | TRBJ1-2 | 15
CSATYYEQYF | TGCAGTGCTACGTACTACGAGCAGTACTTC | - | TRBV20-1 | - | TRBJ2-7 | 10
CASSAETPSETQYF | TGTGCCAGCTCCGCTGAGACTCCCTCAGAGACCCAGTACTTC | - | TRBV9 | - | TRBJ2-5 | 14
CASSTTRANTGELFF | TGCGCCAGCTCGACTACGCGCGCGAACACCGGGGAGCTGTTTTTT | - | TRBV5-1 | - | TRBJ2-2 | 15
CATSRDRGGTEAFF | TGTGCCACCAGCAGAGATCGGGGGGGCACTGAAGCTTTCTTT | - | TRBV15 | - | TRBJ1-1 | 14
CASSQETAEGDKNRELFF | TGTGCCAGCAGCCAAGAGACGGCGGAGGGAGACAAAAACCGGGAGCTGTTTTTT | - | TRBV14 | - | TRBJ2-2 | 18
CASSLDSGVYNEQFF | TGCGCCAGCAGCTTGGATTCGGGGGTCTACAATGAGCAGTTCTTC | - | TRBV5-1 | - | TRBJ2-1 | 15
CASSPPTGVDTQYF | TGTGCCAGCAGTCCACCGACAGGGGTAGATACGCAGTATTTT | TRBD1 | TRBV6-2/TRBV6-3 | - | TRBJ2-3 | 14
CASSSEGAWYGYTF | TGCGCCAGCAGCTCGGAGGGGGCTTGGTATGGCTACACCTTC | TRBD1 | TRBV5-1 | - | TRBJ1-2 | 14
CASRLMSGEDTQYF | TGTGCCAGCAGACTAATGTCCGGGGAGGATACGCAGTATTTT | - | TRBV7-2 | - | TRBJ2-3 | 14
CASSKLDAEQFF | TGTGCCAGCAGCAAACTAGATGCTGAGCAGTTCTTC | - | TRBV3-1/TRBV3-2 | - | TRBJ2-1 | 12
CASFPRGGAYNEQFF | TGTGCCAGCTTCCCCCGGGGCGGGGCCTACAATGAGCAGTTCTTC | - | TRBV6-5 | - | TRBJ2-1 | 15
CASRWGQVNTEAFF | TGTGCCAGCAGGTGGGGACAGGTAAACACTGAAGCTTTCTTT | TRBD1 | TRBV6-5 | - | TRBJ1-1 | 14
CASSRDREYGYTF | TGTGCCAGCAGTCGGGACAGGGAATATGGCTACACCTTC | TRBD1 | TRBV6-6 | - | TRBJ1-2 | 13
CSVGYVLYNEQFF | TGCAGCGTTGGTTATGTCCTATACAATGAGCAGTTCTTC | - | TRBV29-1 | - | TRBJ2-1 | 13
CASSLYGGGFSYEQYF | TGTGCCAGCAGTTTATATGGGGGAGGGTTTAGCTACGAGCAGTACTTC | TRBD2 | TRBV27 | once | TRBJ2-7 | 16
CSVEEVRAGAFF | TGCAGCGTTGAAGAGGTGCGGGCTGGAGCTTTCTTT | - | TRBV29-1 | few | TRBJ1-1 | 12
CARGTSGRTQAGELFF | TGTGCCAGGGGGACTAGCGGGAGGACCCAGGCCGGGGAGCTGTTTTTT | - | TRBV21-1 | once | TRBJ2-2 | 16
CAWTPRQGFNEQFF | TGTGCCTGGACGCCGCGACAGGGTTTCAATGAGCAGTTCTTC | TRBD1 | TRBV30 | - | TRBJ2-1 | 14
CASSNEGARGQPQHF | TGTGCCAGCAGCAATGAAGGGGCGCGGGGTCAGCCCCAGCATTTT | - | TRBV7-8 | few | TRBJ1-5 | 15
CAWNRAGWTHEQYF | TGTGCCTGGAATCGGGCAGGGTGGACGCACGAGCAGTACTTC | - | TRBV30 | - | TRBJ2-7 | 14
CASSKSGQGTTEAFF | TGTGCCAGCAGCAAAAGCGGACAGGGAACAACTGAAGCTTTCTTT | TRBD1 | TRBV7-2 | - | TRBJ1-1 | 15
CASSPTVNYGYTF | TGTGCCAGCTCACCGACAGTTAACTATGGCTACACCTTC | - | TRBV18 | - | TRBJ1-2 | 13
CASSLRTGGPDGYTF | TGTGCCAGCAGCTTAAGAACGGGTGGCCCGGATGGCTACACCTTC | - | TRBV7-8 | - | TRBJ1-2 | 15
CASSTSGQNTEAFF | TGCGCCAGCAGCACGTCGGGACAGAACACTGAAGCTTTCTTT | - | TRBV5-1 | - | TRBJ1-1 | 14
CASSYQGPDTEAFF | TGTGCCAGCAGTTACCAGGGGCCGGACACTGAAGCTTTCTTT | - | TRBV6-5 | - | TRBJ1-1 | 14
CSASIAGEQYF | TGCAGTGCTAGTATAGCGGGGGAGCAGTACTTC | TRBD2 | TRBV20-1 | - | TRBJ2-7 | 11
CASSLIGVDEQYF | TGTGCCAGCAGCTTGATAGGGGTCGACGAGCAGTACTTC | - | TRBV5-6 | - | TRBJ2-7 | 13
CASSQGGWGTDTQYF | TGCGCCAGCAGCCAAGGGGGCTGGGGCACAGATACGCAGTATTTT | - | TRBV4-3 | - | TRBJ2-3 | 15
CASSPGQSAKTQYF | TGTGCCAGTAGCCCGGGACAGAGTGCTAAAACCCAGTACTTC | TRBD1 | TRBV19 | - | TRBJ2-5 | 14
CASSLDYYRVGTF | TGTGCCAGCAGCTTAGATTATTACAGGGTCGGCACCTTC | - | TRBV7-2 | - | TRBJ1-2 | 13
CSVESETNEKLFF | TGCAGCGTTGAAAGCGAGACTAATGAAAAACTGTTTTTT | - | TRBV29-1 | - | TRBJ1-4 | 13
CASSPSGGADTQYF | TGTGCCAGCAGCCCTAGCGGGGGGGCAGATACGCAGTATTTT | TRBD2 | TRBV7-2 | few | TRBJ2-3 | 14
CASSIDRVGTGELFF | TGTGCCAGTAGTATAGACAGGGTTGGCACCGGGGAGCTGTTTTTT | - | TRBV19 | - | TRBJ2-2 | 15
CASSGSLGRGRDGYTF | TGTGCCAGCAGTGGGAGCTTGGGGAGGGGCCGGGATGGCTACACCTTC | - | TRBV25-1 | few | TRBJ1-2 | 16
CATSGTGNTGELFF | TGTGCCACCAGCGGCACAGGGAACACCGGGGAGCTGTTTTTT | - | TRBV15 | - | TRBJ2-2 | 14
CAVRPRAVMDEKLFF | TGTGCCGTTAGGCCCAGGGCGGTTATGGATGAAAAACTGTTTTTT | - | TRBV28 | - | TRBJ1-4 | 15
CASSYSVGTSRREQYF | TGTGCCAGCAGTTACTCAGTCGGGACTAGCCGACGAGAGCAGTACTTC | TRBD2 | TRBV6-5 | - | TRBJ2-7 | 16
CASGQGNGYTF | TGCGCCAGCGGGCAGGGGAATGGCTACACCTTC | - | TRBV5-1 | - | TRBJ1-2 | 11
CASSESSVVSYEQYF | TGTGCCAGCAGTGAATCCAGCGTCGTGTCCTACGAGCAGTACTTC | - | TRBV2 | - | TRBJ2-7 | 15
CASSLVQGVDGYTF | TGTGCCAGCAGCTTGGTTCAGGGGGTCGATGGCTACACCTTC | TRBD1 | TRBV5-6 | - | TRBJ1-2 | 14
CATSRARLSDNSPLHF | TGTGCCACCAGCAGAGCTAGGCTTAGCGATAATTCACCCCTCCACTTT | - | TRBV15 | once | TRBJ1-6 | 16
CASSASGGGNQPQHF | TGTGCCAGCAGCGCCTCAGGAGGGGGCAATCAGCCCCAGCATTTT | - | TRBV9 | - | TRBJ1-5 | 15
CASSRGQGPSTDTQYF | TGTGCCAGCAGCAGGGGACAGGGGCCAAGCACAGATACGCAGTATTTT | TRBD1 | TRBV11-3 | - | TRBJ2-3 | 16
CASQEGADNEQFF | TGCGCCAGCCAAGAGGGAGCGGACAATGAGCAGTTCTTC | - | TRBV5-1 | - | TRBJ2-1 | 13
CASSFGGGEKLFF | TGTGCCAGCAGCTTCGGGGGAGGTGAAAAACTGTTTTTT | - | TRBV7-9 | - | TRBJ1-4 | 13